This TCR beta chain emerged from a study of T cell responses to AZD1222 COVID-19 vaccine. Profiling relied on immunoSEQ multiplex PCR, and the TCRdb table lists in-frame clones only, not all of them. The sample holds about 140,000 clones, about 89% seen once. V was pared by 6 bases and J by 7 bases, with 9 bases of the junction left unmatched. Germline V gives CDR1 SNHLY, CDR2 FYNNEI. The length of the CDR3 is 15 residues. This material consisted of peripheral blood, taken on day 0 of AZD1222 vaccination. The TCR originated in an adult in good health. The rearrangement joins TRBV2 to TRBJ1-4; 9 positions match TRBD1. CDR3 protein: CASRLQGAQGEKLFF. The CDR3 DNA sequence: TGTGCCAGCAGGCTACAGGGGGCGCAGGGTGAAAAACTGTTTTTT.